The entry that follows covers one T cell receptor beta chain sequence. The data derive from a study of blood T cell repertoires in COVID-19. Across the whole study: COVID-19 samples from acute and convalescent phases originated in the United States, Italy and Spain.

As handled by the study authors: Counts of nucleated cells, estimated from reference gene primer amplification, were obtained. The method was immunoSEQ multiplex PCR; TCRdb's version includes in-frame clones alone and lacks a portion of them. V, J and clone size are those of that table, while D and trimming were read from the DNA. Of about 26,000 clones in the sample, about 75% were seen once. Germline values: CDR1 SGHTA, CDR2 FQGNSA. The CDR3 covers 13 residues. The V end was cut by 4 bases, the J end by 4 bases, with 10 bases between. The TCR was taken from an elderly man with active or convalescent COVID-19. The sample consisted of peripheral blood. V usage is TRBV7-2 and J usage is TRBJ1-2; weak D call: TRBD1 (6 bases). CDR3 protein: CASSSQGRYGYTF. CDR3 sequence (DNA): TGTGCCAGCAGCTCACAGGGCCGCTATGGCTACACCTTC.